Listed below are T cell receptor beta chains from one sample, sequenced in a study of T-cell reconstitution after alpha-beta-depleted transplantation in children. TCRdb re-called the PCR reads through MiXCR, storing one row per CDR3 protein. The data show roughly 500,000 distinct CDR3 sequences, over 9.5% seen once. Specimen: PBMCs, collected before TCRalphabeta/CD19-depleted stem cell transplant. These TCRs come from a child between 2 and 9 years old with inherited bone marrow failure, due to receive a stem cell transplant. CDR3s include the opening cysteine and the closing phenylalanine or tryptophan. A D gene is named only where the DNA matches it firmly. Not every row has a clone size; where given, it reads once, few, many or a size class.

cdr3_nt: TGTGCCAGCAGCTCGCCTCCGGGACAGAAAACCGGGGAGCTGTTTTTT
cdr3_aa: CASSSPPGQKTGELFF
d_call: TRBD1
j_call: TRBJ2-2
clone_size: few
v_call: TRBV7-2

cdr3_nt: TGTGCCAGCAGTCCACTAGCAGACGACTACAATGAGCAGTTCTTC
cdr3_aa: CASSPLADDYNEQFF
d_call: .
j_call: TRBJ2-1
clone_size: few
v_call: TRBV27

cdr3_nt: TGCAGTGCTAGAGATCAGACATACAATGAGCAGTTCTTC
cdr3_aa: CSARDQTYNEQFF
d_call: .
j_call: TRBJ2-1
clone_size: many
v_call: TRBV20-1

cdr3_nt: TGTGCCAGCAGCTATGTAGCGGGAGATTGGGGTGAGCAGTTCTTC
cdr3_aa: CASSYVAGDWGEQFF
d_call: TRBD2
j_call: TRBJ2-1
clone_size: many
v_call: TRBV7-9

cdr3_nt: TGTGCCATCAGTGAGTCTAGTCCTAGCGGGGGCCCGGGTGAGCAGTTCTTC
cdr3_aa: CAISESSPSGGPGEQFF
d_call: TRBD2
j_call: TRBJ2-1
clone_size: .
v_call: TRBV10-3

cdr3_nt: TGTGCCAGCAGCCCCCGAAGGGAGTATGAGCAGTTCTTC
cdr3_aa: CASSPRREYEQFF
d_call: .
j_call: TRBJ2-1
clone_size: .
v_call: TRBV2

cdr3_nt: TGTGCCAGCAGCTTTGGGTCCTTCTACGAGCAGTACTTC
cdr3_aa: CASSFGSFYEQYF
d_call: .
j_call: TRBJ2-7
clone_size: .
v_call: TRBV7-9

cdr3_nt: TGTGCCAGCAGCGATGTGCTTAGGGATACGCAGTATTTT
cdr3_aa: CASSDVLRDTQYF
d_call: .
j_call: TRBJ2-3
clone_size: many
v_call: TRBV28

cdr3_nt: TGTGCCAGCAGTTTCGGCCACGAGCAGTACTTC
cdr3_aa: CASSFGHEQYF
d_call: .
j_call: TRBJ2-7
clone_size: many
v_call: TRBV12-3/TRBV12-4

cdr3_nt: TGCGCCAGCAGCCAAGATCAAGTCGGCGGGGAAGCTGGCAAAAACATTCAGTACTTC
cdr3_aa: CASSQDQVGGEAGKNIQYF
d_call: .
j_call: TRBJ2-4
clone_size: many
v_call: TRBV4-3

cdr3_nt: TGTGCCAGCAGCTCGTTTACCGGCGCGGAGCAGTACTTC
cdr3_aa: CASSSFTGAEQYF
d_call: .
j_call: TRBJ2-7
clone_size: many
v_call: TRBV27

cdr3_nt: TGCGCCAGCAGCCAAACTACTGCGTCCTACGAGCAGTACTTC
cdr3_aa: CASSQTTASYEQYF
d_call: .
j_call: TRBJ2-7
clone_size: many
v_call: TRBV4-3

cdr3_nt: TGCAGTGCTAGTCGATACAGGGGGCGTAGGTTTGGCTATGGCTACACCTTC
cdr3_aa: CSASRYRGRRFGYGYTF
d_call: TRBD1
j_call: TRBJ1-2
clone_size: many
v_call: TRBV20-1

cdr3_nt: TGTGCCAGCAGCCCCAAGTTCCTCTACGAGCAGTACTTC
cdr3_aa: CASSPKFLYEQYF
d_call: .
j_call: TRBJ2-7
clone_size: many
v_call: TRBV7-9

cdr3_nt: TGTGCCAGCAGGATGCTTCCACCAGGGAAGTACGGGGCCGAGCAGTACTTC
cdr3_aa: CASRMLPPGKYGAEQYF
d_call: .
j_call: TRBJ2-7
clone_size: many
v_call: TRBV27

cdr3_nt: TGTGCCAGCAAAAAGGTTGAGCAGTTCTTC
cdr3_aa: CASKKVEQFF
d_call: .
j_call: TRBJ2-1
clone_size: few
v_call: TRBV2

cdr3_nt: TGTGCCAGCAGTGGCCTAGCGGGACGAAGGTACAATGAGCAGTTCTTC
cdr3_aa: CASSGLAGRRYNEQFF
d_call: TRBD2
j_call: TRBJ2-1
clone_size: few
v_call: TRBV6-1

cdr3_nt: TGTGCCAGCAGCCTCACCCGGACTAGCTACGGTGAGCAGTTCTTC
cdr3_aa: CASSLTRTSYGEQFF
d_call: TRBD2
j_call: TRBJ2-1
clone_size: many
v_call: TRBV7-2

cdr3_nt: TGCAGTGCTAGGGGGAGTGGGAGGCAAGAGACCCAGTACTTC
cdr3_aa: CSARGSGRQETQYF
d_call: .
j_call: TRBJ2-5
clone_size: few
v_call: TRBV20-1

cdr3_nt: TGTGCCAGCAGTCGGACAGGAGCTGGCTACACCTTC
cdr3_aa: CASSRTGAGYTF
d_call: TRBD1
j_call: TRBJ1-2
clone_size: many
v_call: TRBV6-5

cdr3_nt: TGCGCCAGCAGCTTTGAGCGGGAGGGCCACGAGCAGTACTTC
cdr3_aa: CASSFEREGHEQYF
d_call: TRBD2
j_call: TRBJ2-7
clone_size: few
v_call: TRBV5-1